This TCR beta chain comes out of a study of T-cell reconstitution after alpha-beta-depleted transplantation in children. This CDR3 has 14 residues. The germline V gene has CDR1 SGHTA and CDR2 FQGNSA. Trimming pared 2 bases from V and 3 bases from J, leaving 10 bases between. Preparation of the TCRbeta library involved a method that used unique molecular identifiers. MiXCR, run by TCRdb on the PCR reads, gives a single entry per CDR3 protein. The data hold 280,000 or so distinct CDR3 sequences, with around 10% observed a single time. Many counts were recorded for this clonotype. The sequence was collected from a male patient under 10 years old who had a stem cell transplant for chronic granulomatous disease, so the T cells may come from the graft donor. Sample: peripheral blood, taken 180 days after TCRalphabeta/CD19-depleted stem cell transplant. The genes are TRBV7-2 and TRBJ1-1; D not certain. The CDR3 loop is CASSLFPDDTEAFF. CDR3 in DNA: TGTGCCAGCAGCTTATTTCCAGATGACACTGAAGCTTTCTTT.